This T cell receptor (beta chain) was captured by sequencing in a study of blood T cells in healthy people across ages. As for the study in general: Using template switching, researchers captured about one barcoded beta molecule for each two T cells. Study-level findings and limits: Observed TCR beta diversity per million T cells went down as age went up. This fall followed a roughly linear course with age.

Next came a second PCR, run for about 7 to 12 cycles, which used a sample-barcoded 5' primer along with a J-beta primer mix. Each sample provided no less than 2.5 million CDR3-containing paired-end reads. Via MiXCR, TCRdb re-called the 5' RACE reads, giving one row per CDR3 protein. The table lists 790,000 or so distinct CDR3 sequences, more than 50% of them singletons. A word on this clonotype: Its cognate antigen is unknown.

With each sample, at least 6 micrograms of total RNA were extracted. The CDR3 length is 15 residues. V lost 1 base to trimming and J lost 2 bases; unmatched junction nucleotides: 5. Germline V gives CDR1 KGHSH, CDR2 LQKENI. The J gene is TRBJ2-7, the V gene TRBV18; TRBD2 aligns across 7 bases. The clonotype comes from a man between 40 and 49 years old in good health. Sample: blood. CDR3 sequence (DNA): TGTGCCAGCTCACCACGGGGCGGGAGTACCTACGAGCAGTACTTC. Its translation: CASSPRGGSTYEQYF.